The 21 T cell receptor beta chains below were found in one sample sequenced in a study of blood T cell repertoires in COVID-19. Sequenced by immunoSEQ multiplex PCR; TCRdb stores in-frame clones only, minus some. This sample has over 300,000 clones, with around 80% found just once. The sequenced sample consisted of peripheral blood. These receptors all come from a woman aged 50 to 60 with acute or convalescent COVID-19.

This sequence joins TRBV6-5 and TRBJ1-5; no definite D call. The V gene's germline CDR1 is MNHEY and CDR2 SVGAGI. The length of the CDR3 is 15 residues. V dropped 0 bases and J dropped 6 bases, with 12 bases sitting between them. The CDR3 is CASSYSTEVRQPQHF. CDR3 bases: TGTGCCAGCAGTTACTCGACGGAGGTGCGTCAGCCCCAGCATTTT.

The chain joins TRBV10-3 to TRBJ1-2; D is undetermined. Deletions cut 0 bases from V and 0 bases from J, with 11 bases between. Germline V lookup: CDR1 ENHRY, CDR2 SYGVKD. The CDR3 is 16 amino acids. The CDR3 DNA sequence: TGTGCCATCAGTGAGTCGGGGAGGCAGACTAACTATGGCTACACCTTC. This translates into CAISESGRQTNYGYTF.

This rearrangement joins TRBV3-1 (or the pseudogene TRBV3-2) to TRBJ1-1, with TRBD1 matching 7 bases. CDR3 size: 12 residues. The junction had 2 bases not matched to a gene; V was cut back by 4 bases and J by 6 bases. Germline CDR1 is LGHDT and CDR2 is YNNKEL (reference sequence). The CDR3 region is CASSRGTAEAFF. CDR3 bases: TGTGCCAGCAGCCGTGGGACAGCTGAAGCTTTCTTT.

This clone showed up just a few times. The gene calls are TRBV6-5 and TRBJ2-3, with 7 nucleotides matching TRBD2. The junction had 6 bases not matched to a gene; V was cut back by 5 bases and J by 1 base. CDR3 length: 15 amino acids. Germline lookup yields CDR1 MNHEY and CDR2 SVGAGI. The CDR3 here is CASSRSGIGTDTQYF. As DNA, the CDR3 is TGTGCCAGCAGTCGGAGCGGGATCGGCACAGATACGCAGTATTTT.

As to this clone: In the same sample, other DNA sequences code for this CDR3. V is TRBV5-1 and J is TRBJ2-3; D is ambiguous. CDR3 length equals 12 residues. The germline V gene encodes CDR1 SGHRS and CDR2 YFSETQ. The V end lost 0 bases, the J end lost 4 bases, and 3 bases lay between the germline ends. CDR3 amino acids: CASSLAADTQYF. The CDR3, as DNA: TGCGCCAGCAGCTTGGCCGCAGATACGCAGTATTTT.

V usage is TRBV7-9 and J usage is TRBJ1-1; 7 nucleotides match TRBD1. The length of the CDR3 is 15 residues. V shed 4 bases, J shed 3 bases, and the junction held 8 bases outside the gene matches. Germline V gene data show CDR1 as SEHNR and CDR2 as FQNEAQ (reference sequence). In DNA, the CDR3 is TGTGCCAGCAGCTCTTGGACAGGTCGGGACACTGAAGCTTTCTTT. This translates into CASSSWTGRDTEAFF.

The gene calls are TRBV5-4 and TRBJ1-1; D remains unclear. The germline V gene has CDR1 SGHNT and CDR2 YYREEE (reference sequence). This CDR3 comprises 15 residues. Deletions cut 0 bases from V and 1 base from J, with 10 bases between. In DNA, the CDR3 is TGTGCCAGCAGCTTGGCTTCGGGAACGAACACTGAAGCTTTCTTT. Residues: CASSLASGTNTEAFF.

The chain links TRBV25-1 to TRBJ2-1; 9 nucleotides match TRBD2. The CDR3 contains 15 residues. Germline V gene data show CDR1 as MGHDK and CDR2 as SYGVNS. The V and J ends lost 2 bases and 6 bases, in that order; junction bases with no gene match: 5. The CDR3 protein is CASSEGGRGTNEQFF. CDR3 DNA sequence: TGTGCCAGCAGTGAAGGCGGGAGGGGGACCAATGAGCAGTTCTTC.

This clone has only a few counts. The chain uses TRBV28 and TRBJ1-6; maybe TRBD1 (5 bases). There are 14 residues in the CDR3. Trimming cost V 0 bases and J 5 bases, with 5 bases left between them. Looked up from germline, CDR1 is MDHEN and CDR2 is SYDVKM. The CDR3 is CASSLWTDNSPLHF. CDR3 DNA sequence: TGTGCCAGCAGTTTATGGACAGATAATTCACCCCTCCACTTT. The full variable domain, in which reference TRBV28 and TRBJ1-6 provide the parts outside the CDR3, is DVKVTQSSRYLVKRTGEKVFLECVQDMDHENMFWYRQDPGLGLRLIYFSYDVKMKEKGDIPEGYSVSREKKERFSLILESASTNQTSMYLCASSLWTDNSPLHFGNGTRLTVT.

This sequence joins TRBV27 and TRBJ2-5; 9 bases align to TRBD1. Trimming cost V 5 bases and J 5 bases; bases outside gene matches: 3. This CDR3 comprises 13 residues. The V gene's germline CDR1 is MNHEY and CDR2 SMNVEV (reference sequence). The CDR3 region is CASSHRGRETQYF. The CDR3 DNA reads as TGTGCCAGCAGTCACAGGGGGCGCGAGACCCAGTACTTC.

CDR3 DNA: TGCGCCAGCAGTGAGTCGAAAGTAGCTGGAAACACCATATATTTT. Amino acid sequence: CASSESKVAGNTIYF. The rearrangement joins TRBV10-1 to TRBJ1-3, with no clear D. This CDR3 comprises 15 residues. CDR1 WNHNN and CDR2 SYGVQD come from the germline V gene (reference sequence). V was clipped by 0 bases and J by 2 bases, with 8 bases between them.

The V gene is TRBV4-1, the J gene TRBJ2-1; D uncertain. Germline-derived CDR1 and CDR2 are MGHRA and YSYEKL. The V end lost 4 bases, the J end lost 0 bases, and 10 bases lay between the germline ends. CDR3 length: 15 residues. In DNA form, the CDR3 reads TGCGCCAGCAGCCTCTCGACTTTCTCCTACAATGAGCAGTTCTTC. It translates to CASSLSTFSYNEQFF.

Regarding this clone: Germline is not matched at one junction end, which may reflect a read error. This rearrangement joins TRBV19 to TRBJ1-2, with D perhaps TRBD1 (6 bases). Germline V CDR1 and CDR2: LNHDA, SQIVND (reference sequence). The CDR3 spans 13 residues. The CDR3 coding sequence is TGTGCCAGTAGAATAGGGGGAGAGTATGGCTACACCTTC. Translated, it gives CASRIGGEYGYTF.

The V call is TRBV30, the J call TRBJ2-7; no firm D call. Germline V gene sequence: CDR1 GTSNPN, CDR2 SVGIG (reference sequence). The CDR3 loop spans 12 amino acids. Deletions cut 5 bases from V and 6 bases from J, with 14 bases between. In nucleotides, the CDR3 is TGTGCCTGGCGTCCCAATAGCCCCGAGCAGTACTTC. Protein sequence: CAWRPNSPEQYF.

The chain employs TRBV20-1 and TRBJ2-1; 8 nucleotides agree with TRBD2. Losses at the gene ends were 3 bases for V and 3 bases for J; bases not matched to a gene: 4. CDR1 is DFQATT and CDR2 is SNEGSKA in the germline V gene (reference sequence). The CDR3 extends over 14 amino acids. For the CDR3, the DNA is TGCAGTGCTAGTGGTGCGGGAGGCTACAATGAGCAGTTCTTC. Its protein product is CSASGAGGYNEQFF.

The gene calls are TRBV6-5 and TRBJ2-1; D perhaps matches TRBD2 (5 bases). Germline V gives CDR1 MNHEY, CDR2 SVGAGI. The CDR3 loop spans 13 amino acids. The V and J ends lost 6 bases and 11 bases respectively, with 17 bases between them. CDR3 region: CASSRTGMVKQFF. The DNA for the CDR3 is TGTGCCAGCAGCCGAACCGGGATGGTAAAGCAGTTCTTC.

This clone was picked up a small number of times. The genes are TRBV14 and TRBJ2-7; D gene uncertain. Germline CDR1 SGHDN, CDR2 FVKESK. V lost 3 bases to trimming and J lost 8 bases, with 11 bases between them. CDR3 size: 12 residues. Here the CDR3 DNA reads TGTGCCAGCAGCCAGGATAGACAAAAGCAGTACGTC. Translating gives CASSQDRQKQYV.

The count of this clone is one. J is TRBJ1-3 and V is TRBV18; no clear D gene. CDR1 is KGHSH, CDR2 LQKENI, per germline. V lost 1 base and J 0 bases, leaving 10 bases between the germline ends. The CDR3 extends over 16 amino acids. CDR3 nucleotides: TGTGCCAGCTCACCACTGAGGACTAACTCTGGAAACACCATATATTTT. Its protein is CASSPLRTNSGNTIYF.

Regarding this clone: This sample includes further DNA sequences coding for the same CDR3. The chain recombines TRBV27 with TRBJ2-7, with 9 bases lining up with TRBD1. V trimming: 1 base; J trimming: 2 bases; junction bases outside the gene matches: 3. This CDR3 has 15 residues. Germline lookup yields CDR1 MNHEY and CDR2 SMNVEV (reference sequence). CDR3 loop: CASSLLGQGTYEQYF. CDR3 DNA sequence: TGTGCCAGCAGTTTATTGGGACAGGGTACCTACGAGCAGTACTTC.

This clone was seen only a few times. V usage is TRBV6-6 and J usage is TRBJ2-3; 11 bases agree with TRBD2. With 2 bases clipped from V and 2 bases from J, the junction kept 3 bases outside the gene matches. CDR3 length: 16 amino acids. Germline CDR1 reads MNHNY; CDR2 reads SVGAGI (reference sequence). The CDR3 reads CASSYGTSGPTDTQYF. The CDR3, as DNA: TGTGCCAGCAGTTACGGGACTAGCGGACCCACAGATACGCAGTATTTT.

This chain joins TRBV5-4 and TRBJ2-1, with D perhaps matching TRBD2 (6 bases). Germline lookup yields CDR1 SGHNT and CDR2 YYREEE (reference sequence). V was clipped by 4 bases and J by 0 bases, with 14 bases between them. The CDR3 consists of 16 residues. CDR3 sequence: CASSPEGKTSYNEQFF. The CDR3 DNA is TGTGCCAGCAGCCCGGAGGGGAAGACCTCCTACAATGAGCAGTTCTTC.